The clone carrying this T cell receptor beta chain was seen many times. This sample is part of a study of regulatory T cells in long-lasting Graves disease. V shed 1 base and J shed 6 bases, with 9 bases lying between them. There are 13 residues in the CDR3. Germline V gene data show CDR1 as DFQATT and CDR2 as SNEGSKA (reference sequence). Stated time point: persistent/refractory GD, antithyroid drugs over 5 years with positive TRAb. Isolated PBMC RNA provided the starting material for the TCR library. According to the study, TCR beta libraries were built with iRepertoire HTBI primers and CDR3-region Arm-PCR. TCRdb itself ran the multiplex PCR reads through MiXCR, one entry per CDR3 protein. The sample includes over 650,000 distinct CDR3 sequences, roughly 30% of them seen just once.

The starting material was peripheral blood mononuclear cells (PBMCs), obtained when the disease was refractory, from a patient treated with antithyroid drugs. The sequence derives from a female donor with Graves disease. The chain combines TRBV20-1 with TRBJ1-4; no clear D gene. DNA of the CDR3: TGCAGTGCTAGAGGGGCAACGGATGAAAAACTGTTTTTT. It translates to CSARGATDEKLFF.